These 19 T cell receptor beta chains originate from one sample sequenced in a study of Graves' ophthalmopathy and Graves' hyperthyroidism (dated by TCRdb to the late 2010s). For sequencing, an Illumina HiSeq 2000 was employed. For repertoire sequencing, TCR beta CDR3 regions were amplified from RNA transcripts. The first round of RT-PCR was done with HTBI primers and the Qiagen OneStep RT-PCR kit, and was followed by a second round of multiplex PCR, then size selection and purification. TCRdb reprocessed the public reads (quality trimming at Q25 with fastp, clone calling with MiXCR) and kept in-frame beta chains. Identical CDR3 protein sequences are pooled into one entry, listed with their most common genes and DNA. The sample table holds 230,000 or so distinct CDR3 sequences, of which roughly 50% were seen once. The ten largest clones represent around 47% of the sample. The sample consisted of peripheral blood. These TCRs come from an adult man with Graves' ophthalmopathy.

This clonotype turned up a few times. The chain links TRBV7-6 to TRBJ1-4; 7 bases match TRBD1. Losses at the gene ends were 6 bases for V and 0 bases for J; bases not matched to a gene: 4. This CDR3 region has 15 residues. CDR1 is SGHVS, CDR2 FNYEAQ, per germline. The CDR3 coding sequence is TGTGCCAGCAGGTCGACAGGGTCAACTAATGAAAAACTGTTTTTT. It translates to CASRSTGSTNEKLFF.

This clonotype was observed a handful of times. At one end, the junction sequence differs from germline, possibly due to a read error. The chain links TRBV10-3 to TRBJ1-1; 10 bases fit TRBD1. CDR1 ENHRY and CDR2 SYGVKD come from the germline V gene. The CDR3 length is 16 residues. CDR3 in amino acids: CASSISTGGSNTEAFF. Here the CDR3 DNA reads TGTGCCAGCAGTATATCGACAGGGGGCTCGAACACTGAAGCTTTCTTT.

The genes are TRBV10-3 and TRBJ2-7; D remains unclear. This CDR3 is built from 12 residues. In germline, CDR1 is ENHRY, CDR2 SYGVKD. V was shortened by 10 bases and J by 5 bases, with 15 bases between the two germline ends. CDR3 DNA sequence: TGTGCCAGCAGCCGTTACTTAAACGAGCAGTACTTC. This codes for CASSRYLNEQYF.

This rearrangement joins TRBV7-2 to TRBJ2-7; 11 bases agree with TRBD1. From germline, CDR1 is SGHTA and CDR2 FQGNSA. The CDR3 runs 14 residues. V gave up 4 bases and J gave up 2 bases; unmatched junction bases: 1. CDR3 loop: CASSSDRGPYEQYF. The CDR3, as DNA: TGTGCCAGCAGCTCGGACAGGGGGCCCTACGAGCAGTACTTC.

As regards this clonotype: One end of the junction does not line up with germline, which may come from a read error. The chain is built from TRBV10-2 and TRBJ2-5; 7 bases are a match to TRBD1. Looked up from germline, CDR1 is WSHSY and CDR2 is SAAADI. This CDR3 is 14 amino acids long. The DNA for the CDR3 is TGTGCCAGCAGCCCCGGGACAGTGAAAGAGACCCAGTACTTC. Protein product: CASSPGTVKETQYF.

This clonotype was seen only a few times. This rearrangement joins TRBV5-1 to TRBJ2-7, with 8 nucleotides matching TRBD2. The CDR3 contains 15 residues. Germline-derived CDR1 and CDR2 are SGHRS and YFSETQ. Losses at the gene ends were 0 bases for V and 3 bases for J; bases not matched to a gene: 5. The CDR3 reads CASSLDSSGHYEQYF. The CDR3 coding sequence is TGCGCCAGCAGCTTGGATTCTAGCGGGCACTACGAGCAGTACTTC. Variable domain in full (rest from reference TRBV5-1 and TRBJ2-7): KAGVTQTPRYLIKTRGQQVTLSCSPISGHRSVSWYQQTPGQGLQFLFEYFSETQRNKGNFPGRFSGRQFSNSRSEMNVSTLELGDSALYLCASSLDSSGHYEQYFGPGTRLTVT.

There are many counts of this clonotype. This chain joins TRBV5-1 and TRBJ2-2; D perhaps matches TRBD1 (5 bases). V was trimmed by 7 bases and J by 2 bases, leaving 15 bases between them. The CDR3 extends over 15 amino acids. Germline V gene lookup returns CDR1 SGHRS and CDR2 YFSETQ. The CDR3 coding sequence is TGCGCCAGCTCGGCAGGGTTTGGCAACACCGGGGAGCTGTTTTTT. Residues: CASSAGFGNTGELFF.

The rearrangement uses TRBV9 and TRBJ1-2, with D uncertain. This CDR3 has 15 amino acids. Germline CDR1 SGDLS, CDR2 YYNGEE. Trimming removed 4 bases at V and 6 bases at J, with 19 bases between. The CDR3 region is CASSLDTEGVDGYTF. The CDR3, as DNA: TGTGCCAGCAGCCTTGACACGGAGGGCGTAGATGGCTACACCTTC. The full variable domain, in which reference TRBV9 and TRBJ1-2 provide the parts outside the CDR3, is DSGVTQTPKHLITATGQRVTLRCSPRSGDLSVYWYQQSLDQGLQFLIQYYNGEERAKGNILERFSAQQFPDLHSELNLSSLELGDSALYFCASSLDTEGVDGYTFGSGTRLTVV.

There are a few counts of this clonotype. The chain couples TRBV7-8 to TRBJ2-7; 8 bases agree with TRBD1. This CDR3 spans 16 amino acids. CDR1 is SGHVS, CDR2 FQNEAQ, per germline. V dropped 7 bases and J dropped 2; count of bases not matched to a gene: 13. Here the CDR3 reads CASTPLNRQGTYEQYF. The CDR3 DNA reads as TGTGCCAGCACCCCCCTAAATCGACAGGGGACCTACGAGCAGTACTTC.

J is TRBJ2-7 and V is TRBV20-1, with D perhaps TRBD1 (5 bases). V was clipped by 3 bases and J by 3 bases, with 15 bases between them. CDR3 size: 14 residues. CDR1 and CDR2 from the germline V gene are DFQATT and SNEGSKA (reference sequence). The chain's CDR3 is CSASQGQALYEQYF. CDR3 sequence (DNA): TGCAGTGCTAGTCAGGGTCAGGCCCTCTACGAGCAGTACTTC.

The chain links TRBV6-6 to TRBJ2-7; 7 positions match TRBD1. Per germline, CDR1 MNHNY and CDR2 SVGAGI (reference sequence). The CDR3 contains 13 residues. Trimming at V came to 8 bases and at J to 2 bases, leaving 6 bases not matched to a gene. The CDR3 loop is CASGRQGPYEQYF. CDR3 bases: TGTGCCAGCGGAAGACAGGGACCCTACGAGCAGTACTTC.

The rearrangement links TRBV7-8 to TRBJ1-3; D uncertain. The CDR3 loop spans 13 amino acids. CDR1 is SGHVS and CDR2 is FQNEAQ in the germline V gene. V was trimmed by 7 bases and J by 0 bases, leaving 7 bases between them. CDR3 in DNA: TGTGCCAGCACAAACCTCTCTGGAAACACCATATATTTT. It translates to CASTNLSGNTIYF.

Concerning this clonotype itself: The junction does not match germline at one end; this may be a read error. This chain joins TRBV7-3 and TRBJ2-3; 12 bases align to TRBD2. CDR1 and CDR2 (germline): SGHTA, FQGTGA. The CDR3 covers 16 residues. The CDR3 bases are TGCGCCAGCAGCCCGCTAGCGGGAGGGGGAACAGATACGCAGTATTTT. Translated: CASSPLAGGGTDTQYF.

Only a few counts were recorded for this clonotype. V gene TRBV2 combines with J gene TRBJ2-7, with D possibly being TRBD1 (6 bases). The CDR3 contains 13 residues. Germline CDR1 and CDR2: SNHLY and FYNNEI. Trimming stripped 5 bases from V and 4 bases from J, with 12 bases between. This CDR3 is CASSNRDPYEQYF. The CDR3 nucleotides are TGTGCCAGCAGTAACAGGGACCCGTACGAGCAGTACTTC.

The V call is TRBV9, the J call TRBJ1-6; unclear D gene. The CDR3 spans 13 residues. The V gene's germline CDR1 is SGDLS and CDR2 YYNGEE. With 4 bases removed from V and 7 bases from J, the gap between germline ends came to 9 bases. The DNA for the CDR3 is TGTGCCAGCAGCTTAGGGTTGAATTCACCCCTCCACTTT. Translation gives CASSLGLNSPLHF.

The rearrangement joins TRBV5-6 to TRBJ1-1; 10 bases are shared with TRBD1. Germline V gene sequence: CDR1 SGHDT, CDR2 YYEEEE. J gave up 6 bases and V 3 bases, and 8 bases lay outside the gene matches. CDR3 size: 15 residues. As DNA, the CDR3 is TGTGCCAGCAGCTACCCCGGGACAGGGGAGTCTGAAGCTTTCTTT. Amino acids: CASSYPGTGESEAFF.

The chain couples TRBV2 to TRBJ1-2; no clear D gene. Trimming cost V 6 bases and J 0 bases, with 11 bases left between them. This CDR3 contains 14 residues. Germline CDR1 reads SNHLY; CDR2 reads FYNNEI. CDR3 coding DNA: TGTGCCAGCAGGGAGGTTCTAGCTAACTATGGCTACACCTTC. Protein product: CASREVLANYGYTF. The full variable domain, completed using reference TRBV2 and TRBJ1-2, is EPEVTQTPSHQVTQMGQEVILRCVPISNHLYFYWYRQILGQKVEFLVSFYNNEISEKSEIFDDQFSVERPDGSNFTLKIRSTKLEDSAMYFCASREVLANYGYTFGSGTRLTVV.

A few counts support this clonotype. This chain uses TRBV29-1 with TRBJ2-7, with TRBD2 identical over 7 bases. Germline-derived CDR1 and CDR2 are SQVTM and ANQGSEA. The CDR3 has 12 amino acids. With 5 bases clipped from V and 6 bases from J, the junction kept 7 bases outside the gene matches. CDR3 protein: CSVRGREGEQYF. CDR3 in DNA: TGCAGCGTTCGCGGCAGGGAGGGCGAGCAGTACTTC.

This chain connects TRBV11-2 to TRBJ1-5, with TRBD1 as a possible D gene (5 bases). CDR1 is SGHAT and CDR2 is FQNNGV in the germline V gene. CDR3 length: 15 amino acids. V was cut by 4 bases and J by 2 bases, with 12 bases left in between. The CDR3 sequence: CASSYRGAGNQPQHF. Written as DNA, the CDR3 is TGTGCCAGCAGCTATCGAGGGGCTGGCAATCAGCCCCAGCATTTT. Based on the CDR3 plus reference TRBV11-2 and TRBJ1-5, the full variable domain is EAGVAQSPRYKIIEKRQSVAFWCNPISGHATLYWYQQILGQGPKLLIQFQNNGVVDDSQLPKDRFSAERLKGVDSTLKIQPAKLEDSAVYLCASSYRGAGNQPQHFGDGTRLSIL.